This T cell receptor (beta chain) was found in a study of beta chain features in type 1 diabetes. Regarding the study as a whole: All four CD4+ subsets from Type 1 diabetes patients carried moderately but significantly shorter TCRB CDR3s.

As every portion of the isolated RNA was reverse transcribed, the sequencing read expressed TCRB transcripts. Using immunoSEQ multiplex PCR, the repertoire was profiled, and TCRdb retains in-frame clones only, with some absent. Among around 360,000 clones, around an eighth were seen once, and the ten largest hold around 0.0099%. Remarks on this clone: No antigen is known for it.

This TCR derives from a woman under 30 with type 1 diabetes. The specimen was naive CD4+ T cells from blood.

The CDR3 DNA follows: TGTGCCTGGAGTTCCCGGGCTCGCGGGAGTTTGGGCTACACCTTC. Translated: CAWSSRARGSLGYTF. The genes are TRBV30 and TRBJ1-2; no definite D call. Per germline, CDR1 GTSNPN and CDR2 SVGIG (reference sequence). Trimming left V 2 bases short and J 8 bases short, with 21 bases between. The CDR3 consists of 15 residues.